The 22 T cell receptor beta chains below all came from one sample that was sequenced in a study of T cells in women clearing cervical HPV infection. Profiled with immunoSEQ multiplex PCR; TCRdb holds only in-frame clones, not every one. Recorded here are some 32,000 clones; the top ten clones represent 3% to 4%. Material: blood buffy coat. The source is a woman between 18 and 70 years old with a cervical HPV16 infection that either progressed to CIN3+ or cleared (not recorded which).

Regarding this clone: The CDR3 end is not reached by the read, which stops 3 residues before it; the germline J gene fills it in. The chain is built from TRBV2 and TRBJ1-2; D unresolved. Germline CDR1 SNHLY, CDR2 FYNNEI. The CDR3 sequence is 15 residues long. The CDR3 DNA, read in part, is TGTGCCAGCAGTGGCAGAATTCCCAGCACAGATACC. It is translated as CASSGRIPSTDT. The entire CDR3 reads CASSGRIPSTDTYTF.

Of note for this clone: The read terminates 3 residues ahead of where the CDR3 ends, so the germline J gene completes it. This sequence joins TRBV10-3 and TRBJ1-1; D unclear. V gave up 6 bases and J gave up 1 base, with 9 bases separating them. CDR1 is ENHRY, CDR2 SYGVKD, per germline. The CDR3 sequence is 13 residues long. CDR3 DNA (partial): TGTGCCATCAGCGTACGACAGAACACTGAA. Translating gives CAISVRQNTE. The full CDR3 sequence reads CAISVRQNTEAFF.

In regard to this clone: The CDR3 goes on 3 residues after the read ends, and that part is filled in from the germline J gene. This rearrangement joins TRBV7-6 to TRBJ1-1, with D perhaps TRBD1 (5 bases). Per germline, CDR1 SGHVS and CDR2 FNYEAQ. This CDR3 is 14 amino acids long. The CDR3 reads CASSLAGTSGEAFF. The covered CDR3 bases are TGTGCCAGCAGCTTAGCGGGGACTAGCGGGGAA.

As concerns this clone: The read finishes 3 residues shy of the CDR3 end, and the germline J gene is used to complete it. This CDR3 is also generated by other DNA sequences in the sample. V usage is TRBV20-1 and J usage is TRBJ1-6; a possible D gene is TRBD1 (6 bases). Germline loops: CDR1 DFQATT, CDR2 SNEGSKA (reference sequence). The CDR3 extends over 16 amino acids. The V gene lost 6 bases and the J gene lost 1 base, with 16 bases spanning the gap. The DNA read from the CDR3 is TGCAGTGCGCGCGAGGGGGGGAGATCCTATAATTCACCC. This sequence encodes CSAREGGRSYNSP. The CDR3, in full, reads CSAREGGRSYNSPLHF.

Details on this clone: The read stops 3 residues short of the end of the CDR3; the missing end is completed from the germline J gene. The rearrangement joins TRBV10-1 to TRBJ2-7; D not resolved. The germline CDR1 and CDR2 sequences are WNHNN and SYGVQD (reference sequence). V was shortened by 1 base and J by 4 bases, with 17 bases between the two germline ends. The CDR3 is made up of 16 amino acids. The CDR3 is CASSEYPGDPSYEQYF. CDR3 DNA, as far as it was read: TGCGCCAGCAGTGAGTATCCGGGTGATCCGTCTTACGAG.

The part of the CDR3 DNA that was read is TGCAGTGCTAGGCAACACACAACTAATGAAAAG. It is translated as CSARQHTTNEK. The entire CDR3 protein is CSARQHTTNEKLFF. V usage is TRBV20-1 and J usage is TRBJ2-2; D gene unclear. The sequence runs out 3 residues before the end of the CDR3; the remainder is reconstructed from the germline J gene. Germline CDR1 is DFQATT and CDR2 is SNEGSKA (reference sequence). The CDR3 runs to 14 residues.

Turning to this clone: Read sequence stops 3 residues before the CDR3 end, and the germline J gene provides the missing end. V gene TRBV7-2 combines with J gene TRBJ2-2; no clear D. This CDR3 has 14 residues. CDR1 and CDR2 (germline): SGHTA, FQGNSA. The CDR3 spells CASSPSATNEKLFF. CDR3 DNA, as far as it was read: TGTGCCAGCAGCCCCTCGGCAACTAATGAAAAG. Using reference TRBV7-2 and TRBJ2-2 for the parts outside the CDR3, the full variable domain is GAGVSQSPSNKVTEKGKDVELRCDPISGHTALYWYRQSLGQGLEFLIYFQGNSAPDKSGLPSDRFSAERTGGSVSTLTIQRTQQEDSAVYLCASSPSATNEKLFFGEGSRLTVL.

Turning to this clone: Read data end 3 residues before the CDR3 end; the end is taken from the germline J gene. The chain uses TRBV2 and TRBJ2-4; D gene unclear. CDR1 is SNHLY and CDR2 is FYNNEI in the germline V gene. CDR3 length equals 14 residues. The CDR3 reads CASSESRANYGQYF. CDR3 DNA (partial): TGTGCCAGCAGTGAATCCCGCGCTAACTATGGT.

As regards this clone: The read ends 3 residues early relative to the CDR3; the germline J gene fills the gap. J is TRBJ2-1 and V is TRBV10-3, with 8 bases that match TRBD1. This CDR3 is 17 amino acids long. Germline loops: CDR1 ENHRY, CDR2 SYGVKD. The V and J ends lost 3 bases and 0 bases, in that order; junction bases with no gene match: 7. The CDR3 bases that were read are TGTGCCATCAGTGAACCGGGACAGGCTAGCTCCTACAATGAG. Amino acid sequence: CAISEPGQASSYNE. The complete CDR3 reads CAISEPGQASSYNEQFF.

For this clone: Sequencing ends 3 residues short of the CDR3 end; the germline J gene provides the rest. The chain recombines TRBV13 with TRBJ2-3; TRBD2 matches at 7 bases. Germline trimming cut 0 bases from V and 2 bases from J; bases unmatched to any gene: 8. Germline V lookup: CDR1 PRHDT, CDR2 FYEKMQ (reference sequence). This CDR3 has 17 residues. The CDR3 protein is CASSLGSGGGYTDTQYF. The sequenced CDR3 bases are TGTGCCAGCAGCTTAGGTTCCGGCGGGGGTTACACAGATACG.

A word on this clone: The read gets to within 3 residues of the CDR3 end, and the germline J gene fills in the rest. The chain is built from TRBV7-6 and TRBJ1-2; the D gene is possibly TRBD1 (6 bases). CDR1 is SGHVS, CDR2 FNYEAQ, per germline. The CDR3 length is 15 residues. The CDR3 bases that were read are TGTGCCAGCAGCTCACTAGCGGGGGCCGGAGTTGAC. It specifies CASSSLAGAGVD. The complete CDR3 reads CASSSLAGAGVDYTF.

With respect to this clone: Sequencing ends 3 residues short of the CDR3 end; the germline J gene provides the rest. The chain couples TRBV7-2 to TRBJ2-7; 8 bases fit TRBD2. This CDR3 has 14 residues. Trimming cost V 4 bases and J 2 bases; bases outside gene matches: 4. Germline loops: CDR1 SGHTA, CDR2 FQGNSA. The covered CDR3 bases are TGTGCCAGCAGCTCCTTAGCGGGGCCCTACGAG. This translates into CASSSLAGPYE. The CDR3 in its entirety is CASSSLAGPYEQYF.

Concerning this clone itself: The read is 3 residues too short to cover the CDR3 end, so that end is filled in from the germline J gene. The chain has TRBV28 and TRBJ1-2; perhaps TRBD1 as D (6 bases). Per the germline V gene, CDR1 is MDHEN and CDR2 is SYDVKM. The CDR3 loop spans 12 amino acids. Trimming removed 8 bases at V and 7 bases at J, with 14 bases between. The chain's CDR3 is CASHGGARGYTF. The sequenced part of the CDR3 DNA is TGTGCCAGCCATGGGGGGGCGCGTGGC.

A remark on this clone: Sequencing ends 3 residues short of the CDR3 end; the germline J gene provides the rest. This sequence joins TRBV18 and TRBJ1-2; TRBD1 agrees at 7 bases. Looked up from germline, CDR1 is KGHSH and CDR2 is LQKENI. The CDR3 loop spans 17 amino acids. This chain's CDR3 is CASSPRLGTASTDTYTF. CDR3 DNA, as far as it was read: TGTGCCAGCTCACCACGGCTTGGGACAGCTAGCACAGATACC.

A note on this clone: With the read ending 3 residues before the CDR3 end, the germline J gene is used to fill in that end. This sequence joins TRBV20-1 and TRBJ2-5; 8 bases align to TRBD1. With V trimmed by 6 bases and J by 4 bases, 16 bases remained unmatched. CDR3 length: 16 amino acids. Germline values: CDR1 DFQATT, CDR2 SNEGSKA (reference sequence). The DNA read from the CDR3 is TGCAGTGCCCCGGACAGGGTGGATCAAGCTGGAGAGACC. Protein: CSAPDRVDQAGET. The whole CDR3 reads CSAPDRVDQAGETQYF.

Turning to this clone: Read sequence stops 3 residues before the CDR3 end, and the germline J gene provides the missing end. The V gene is TRBV20-1, the J gene TRBJ2-2; 12 bases are a match to TRBD2. With V trimmed by 0 bases and J by 5 bases, 7 bases remained unmatched. CDR3 length equals 17 residues. Germline CDR1 reads DFQATT; CDR2 reads SNEGSKA (reference sequence). The CDR3 reads CSARDLASGGGTGELFF. The sequenced part of the CDR3 DNA is TGCAGTGCTAGAGATCTGGCTAGCGGGGGGGGGACCGGGGAG.

On this clone itself: The read halts 3 residues ahead of the CDR3 end, with the missing end drawn from the germline J gene. The J gene is TRBJ2-5, the V gene TRBV29-1, with 9 bases matching TRBD2. There are 16 residues in the CDR3. Germline CDR1 reads SQVTM; CDR2 reads ANQGSEA. This chain's CDR3 is CSVEAVAGTSTDTQYF. CDR3 DNA (partial): TGCAGCGTTGAAGCGGTAGCGGGGACTAGCACAGATACC.

Remarks on this clone: The CDR3 end lies 3 residues beyond the end of the read and is filled in from the germline J gene. The chain links TRBV6-4 to TRBJ2-1; D uncertain. V was trimmed by 5 bases and J by 1 base, leaving 6 bases between them. Germline V gene data show CDR1 as MRHNA and CDR2 as SNTAGT. This CDR3 spans 13 amino acids. The CDR3 DNA, read in part, is TGTGCCAGCAGTAAGGGTTCCTACAATGAG. Its protein product is CASSKGSYNE. The whole CDR3 reads CASSKGSYNEQFF.

As to this clone: From the germline J gene comes the end of the CDR3, since the read stops 3 residues before it. V gene TRBV29-1 combines with J gene TRBJ1-2; 7 nucleotides agree with TRBD1. Losses at the gene ends were 7 bases for V and 0 bases for J; bases not matched to a gene: 5. Germline V gene data show CDR1 as SQVTM and CDR2 as ANQGSEA. The CDR3 has 13 amino acids. The sequenced part of the CDR3 DNA is TGCAGCGCCGTGGGACAGACTAACTATGGC. Translation: CSAVGQTNYG. In full, the CDR3 reads CSAVGQTNYGYTF.

As regards this clone: The read is 3 residues too short to cover the CDR3 end, so that end is filled in from the germline J gene. The chain has TRBV9 and TRBJ2-7; 11 bases agree with TRBD2. Germline V gives CDR1 SGDLS, CDR2 YYNGEE. After removal of 2 bases from V and 3 bases from J, the junction contained 7 bases not matched to a gene. The CDR3 is made up of 16 amino acids. The CDR3 reads CASSVHSGGAVYEQYF. The sequenced part of the CDR3 DNA is TGTGCCAGCAGCGTTCATAGCGGGGGGGCCGTCTACGAG.

On this clone: The sequence runs out 3 residues before the end of the CDR3; the remainder is reconstructed from the germline J gene. The chain combines TRBV2 with TRBJ1-6; TRBD1 aligns across 8 bases. Germline V lookup: CDR1 SNHLY, CDR2 FYNNEI. This CDR3 has 17 residues. The junction had 11 bases not matched to a gene; V was cut back by 5 bases and J by 5 bases. CDR3 amino acids: CASSTDPDREDNSPLHF. The CDR3 DNA, read in part, is TGTGCCAGCAGTACCGACCCGGACAGGGAAGATAATTCACCC.

With regard to this clone: Read data end 3 residues before the CDR3 end; the end is taken from the germline J gene. The chain combines TRBV20-1 with TRBJ2-7; 10 bases align to TRBD1. J gave up 6 bases and V 4 bases, and 15 bases lay outside the gene matches. The CDR3 sequence is 16 residues long. The germline V gene encodes CDR1 DFQATT and CDR2 SNEGSKA (reference sequence). CDR3 DNA (partial): TGCAGTGCTACCCCCACGGGGGGACAGGGGTCTTTCGAG. This gives the protein CSATPTGGQGSFE. The CDR3, in full, reads CSATPTGGQGSFEQYF.